This T cell receptor (beta chain) was identified in a study of cytomegalovirus exposure and HLA in healthy donors. Findings and caveats of the study: Cytomegalovirus-associated TCR beta chains were listed, numbering 150 to 200. Using the classifier, cytomegalovirus status was reportedly diagnosed with high specificity and sensitivity.

The PCR ran on 60 Vbeta and 13 Jbeta primers. Original handling: Tens of millions of unique TCR beta chains, roughly 11 million of them shared, were counted by a later analysis. Assay: immunoSEQ multiplex PCR; the TCRdb copy retains only in-frame clones and omits some. The V and J calls and clone size are taken from that table; D and trimming were inferred from the DNA. The data hold about 120,000 clones, with approximately 80% observed a single time. CDR1 and CDR2 (germline): LGHNT, FRNRAP. Trimming cost V 5 bases and J 4 bases, with 17 bases left between them. The CDR3 contains 15 residues. In the case of this clone: Its antigen is unknown.

Material: PBMCs. J is TRBJ1-1 and V is TRBV12-5; D unresolved. The source is a woman under 30 in good health and CMV-seronegative. This CDR3 reads CASGPRGISGTEAFF. As DNA, the CDR3 is TGTGCTAGTGGTCCCCGAGGGATCAGCGGCACTGAAGCTTTCTTT.